This T cell receptor beta chain originates from a study of T cells in localized non-small cell lung cancer. V was clipped by 0 bases and J by 2 bases; unmatched bases: 4. This CDR3 spans 15 amino acids. CDR1 is SGHNT, CDR2 YYREEE, per germline (reference sequence). The data were produced by immunoSEQ multiplex PCR, yet TCRdb's version contains in-frame clones alone and is incomplete. The profile shows fewer than 15,000 clones, over 65% of them singletons. The sequence was obtained from a male donor older than 55 with stage I squamous cell lung carcinoma. The chain carries TRBV5-4 and TRBJ2-7; 8 positions match TRBD1. The material was peripheral blood, obtained before any cancer treatment. The CDR3 here is CASSLDRGVTYEQYF. Written as DNA, the CDR3 is TGTGCCAGCAGCTTGGACAGGGGGGTCACCTACGAGCAGTACTTC.